This T cell receptor beta chain was retrieved from a study of blood T cell repertoires in COVID-19. There are 15 residues in the CDR3. From germline, CDR1 is SGHTA and CDR2 FQGNSA. V was pared by 5 bases and J by 2 bases, with 15 bases between. Data came from immunoSEQ multiplex PCR; TCRdb stores just in-frame clones and leaves some out. In the table there are some 70,000 clones, over 80% of which are singletons. The J gene is TRBJ1-2, the V gene TRBV7-2; D possibly corresponds to TRBD1 (6 bases). Sequenced: peripheral blood. The receptor was derived from a man between 50 and 59 years old with active COVID-19. The CDR3 sequence: CASSPHPQGNYGYTF. The CDR3 DNA reads TGTGCCAGCAGCCCCCACCCTCAGGGGAACTATGGCTACACCTTC.